The rows below give T cell receptor beta chains drawn from one sample of a study of T cell repertoires in cytomegalovirus infection. These TCRs are of unknown antigen specificity. TCRdb re-analysed the reads in MiXCR, keeping a single row per CDR3 protein. The sample yields roughly 220,000 distinct CDR3 sequences, approximately 40% seen once. The sample consisted of CD8+ T cells from cultured PBMCs, taken from culture after CMV antigen stimulation. The origin of the receptors is a human donor in good health (CMV status not recorded). Some clones in this sample may be carry-over from other donors' samples. The conserved cysteine and the conserved F or W are not part of the CDR3 here. Fields, in order: V gene, J gene, CDR3 protein.

TRBV12-3/TRBV12-4	TRBJ2-7	ARSSGTYEQY
TRBV10-3	TRBJ2-5	AISEGLASQETQY
TRBV7-6	TRBJ2-2	ASSLILTGELF
TRBV11-3	TRBJ2-2	ASSLDYRGTGELF
TRBV12-5	TRBJ2-5	ASGFGTYGGETQY
TRBV28	TRBJ2-7	ASSSTGLAGANEQY
TRBV7-2	TRBJ2-3	ASRGVGGLSSTDTQY
TRBV28	TRBJ1-6	ASSWAGYNSPLH
TRBV6-1	TRBJ2-3	ASSFAHGALTDTQY
TRBV7-2	TRBJ2-4	ASSLPEEGNIQY
TRBV12-3/TRBV12-4	TRBJ1-5	ASSHDRYNQPQH
TRBV5-1	TRBJ2-2	ASSLETASNTGELF
TRBV28	TRBJ2-1	ASSLGLDYNEQF
TRBV7-9	TRBJ2-7	ASSSGTGGKANEQY
TRBV7-9	TRBJ2-5	ASSSTGRGQETQY
TRBV5-4	TRBJ1-3	ASSLKGASGNTIY
TRBV6-6	TRBJ1-1	ASSSYRGNTEAF
TRBV7-6	TRBJ2-7	ASSEGQAPYEQY
TRBV7-2	TRBJ1-2	ASSLNRGLSYGYT
TRBV12-3/TRBV12-4	TRBJ1-2	ASGRDGEGLNYGYT
TRBV10-3	TRBJ1-1	AISEGREAF
TRBV12-3/TRBV12-4	TRBJ1-1	ASSLRQGFEAF
TRBV11-2	TRBJ2-1	ASAGRSNYNEQF
TRBV12-3/TRBV12-4	TRBJ2-3	ASSLELEQDTQY
TRBV15	TRBJ2-1	ATSVNSGRNEQF
TRBV7-2	TRBJ1-1	ASSLGGYRAEGNTEAF
TRBV7-9	TRBJ1-6	ASSSQVGTLSSPLH
TRBV6-8	TRBJ2-7	ASTPGTEYEQY
TRBV7-9	TRBJ2-7	ASSPGTSGIAREQY
TRBV4-2	TRBJ1-6	ASSPVLKPNNSPLH
TRBV4-2	TRBJ1-2	ASSQGGPKGIYGYT
TRBV7-9	TRBJ2-3	ASSLVAGGGTDTQY
TRBV7-9	TRBJ2-5	ASSLDLTQETQY
TRBV29-1	TRBJ1-2	SVEDQGYGYT
TRBV13	TRBJ2-7	ASSLDGGPEQY
TRBV29-1	TRBJ1-2	SVDGPGEYGYT
TRBV18	TRBJ2-2	ASSPRREGLIRELF
TRBV12-3/TRBV12-4	TRBJ1-2	ASSAGRINYGYT
TRBV6-6	TRBJ1-3	ASSYSRQEDTIY
TRBV4-1	TRBJ2-7	ASSQGGGGSYEQY
TRBV27	TRBJ2-2	ASSFRDRNTGELF